A single sample gave rise to the 32 T cell receptor beta chains below, sequenced in a study of lymphopenia after photon versus proton radiotherapy. Using immunoSEQ multiplex PCR, the repertoire was profiled, and TCRdb retains in-frame clones only, with some absent. The sample carries 7,100 or so clones, 75% to 90% recorded once. The sample in question was peripheral blood, obtained from a patient treated with photon-based radiotherapy. Receptors originate from a woman aged 70 to 79 with pancreatic cancer.

The rearrangement uses TRBV21-1 and TRBJ2-7; no check of the table's D call, TRBD1, against the DNA was made. TRBV21-1 is given as a pseudogene. CDR3 size: 13 residues. The CDR3 sequence: CASSIQGPSEQYF. The CDR3 bases are TGTGCCAGCAGCATACAGGGTCCCAGCGAGCAGTACTTC.

The chain employs TRBV7-8 and TRBJ2-5; TRBD2 agrees at 8 bases. The closer fit of TRBJ2-7 to the DNA end suggests the J call may be wrong. CDR1 and CDR2 from the germline V gene are SGHVS and FQNEAQ. This CDR3 spans 16 amino acids. The CDR3: CATTLGASGSPPEQYF. The CDR3 DNA is TGTGCCACTACACTTGGGGCTAGCGGGTCCCCGCCCGAGCAGTACTTC.

The chain recombines TRBV6-5 with TRBJ1-2; no clear D gene. V lost 0 bases to trimming and J lost 4 bases, with 12 bases between them. CDR1 and CDR2 from the germline V gene are MNHEY and SVGAGI. The CDR3 extends over 15 amino acids. The CDR3 protein is CASSYSGRRSYGYTF. DNA for the CDR3: TGTGCCAGCAGTTACTCAGGGCGCAGGAGCTATGGCTACACCTTC.

The V call is TRBV7-2, the J call TRBJ2-3; D possibly corresponds to TRBD2 (5 bases). Germline V gene lookup returns CDR1 SGHTA and CDR2 FQGNSA. The CDR3 runs 16 residues. V dropped 2 bases and J dropped 2 bases, with 14 bases sitting between them. In DNA, the CDR3 is TGTGCCAGCAGCTTATCCGTGGGAGTCGTCACAGATACGCAGTATTTT. This sequence encodes CASSLSVGVVTDTQYF. Full variable domain (rest looked up from reference TRBV7-2 and TRBJ2-3): GAGVSQSPSNKVTEKGKDVELRCDPISGHTALYWYRQSLGQGLEFLIYFQGNSAPDKSGLPSDRFSAERTGGSVSTLTIQRTQQEDSAVYLCASSLSVGVVTDTQYFGPGTRLTVL.

This clone was seen more than once but under ten times. This chain connects TRBV6-5 to TRBJ2-4, with a possible D match to TRBD1 (6 bases). This CDR3 is built from 13 residues. CDR1 MNHEY and CDR2 SVGAGI come from the germline V gene. The ends were cut back, 3 bases at V and 6 bases at J, with 9 bases in the middle. The CDR3 DNA follows: TGTGCCAGCAGTTATGTGGGGGCAAACATTCAGTACTTC. Translation: CASSYVGANIQYF.

V is TRBV6-1 and J is TRBJ1-5; 7 bases map to TRBD1. CDR3 length equals 14 residues. Germline V CDR1 and CDR2: MNHNS, SASEGT. V lost 6 bases, J lost 7 bases, and 9 bases stayed unmatched. In DNA, the CDR3 is TGTGCCAGCAGCCACAGGGGACTATGGCAGCCCCAGCATTTT. This codes for CASSHRGLWQPQHF.

CDR3 region: CASSSAVRYGSGNEQFF. CDR3 bases: TGTGCCAGCAGCTCTGCTGTCCGTTACGGGAGCGGGAATGAGCAGTTCTTC. This chain links TRBV11-1 with TRBJ2-1; maybe TRBD2 (6 bases). Between the trimmed V and J ends, which lost 4 bases and 7 bases, there was a span of 23 bases. Germline-derived CDR1 and CDR2 are SGHAT and FQDESV (reference sequence). The length of the CDR3 is 17 residues.

The table lists this clone with a count of one. The genes are TRBV28 and TRBJ1-4; the D is unclear. Trimming stripped 10 bases from V and 11 bases from J, with 14 bases between. From germline, CDR1 is MDHEN and CDR2 SYDVKM. The CDR3 is 11 residues long. CDR3 bases: TGTGCCACTTGGGCCATTAAGAAACTGTTTTTT. This encodes CATWAIKKLFF.

The V and J genes are TRBV9 and TRBJ2-5; 9 bases agree with TRBD1. The V gene's germline CDR1 is SGDLS and CDR2 YYNGEE. Trimming removed 2 bases from V and 5 bases from J; junction bases left unmatched: 7. The CDR3 runs to 15 residues. CDR3 region: CASSVSGTGSETQYF. Here the CDR3 DNA reads TGTGCCAGCAGCGTTTCCGGGACAGGGAGTGAGACCCAGTACTTC.

The chain recombines TRBV11-2 with TRBJ2-1; D may be TRBD1 (5 bases). V was clipped by 7 bases and J by 10 bases, with 17 bases between them. Per the germline V gene, CDR1 is SGHAT and CDR2 is FQNNGV. The length of the CDR3 is 13 residues. The CDR3 is CASTSGTGDEQFF. Written as DNA, the CDR3 is TGTGCCAGCACCTCGGGTACAGGCGACGAGCAGTTCTTC. The full variable domain, its missing parts supplied by reference TRBV11-2 and TRBJ2-1, is EAGVAQSPRYKIIEKRQSVAFWCNPISGHATLYWYQQILGQGPKLLIQFQNNGVVDDSQLPKDRFSAERLKGVDSTLKIQPAKLEDSAVYLCASTSGTGDEQFFGPGTRLTVL.

The chain employs TRBV28 and TRBJ2-7, with unresolved D. The V end lost 3 bases, the J end lost 2 bases, and 5 bases lay between the germline ends. Per the germline V gene, CDR1 is MDHEN and CDR2 is SYDVKM. The CDR3 consists of 12 residues. CDR3 protein: CASSFGTYEQYF. CDR3 DNA: TGTGCCAGCAGTTTCGGAACCTACGAGCAGTACTTC.

This clone has a handful of counts. CDR3 coding DNA: TGTGCCAGCTCACCACCGGACAGGGGGGTTTGGTATGGCTACACCTTC. Translating it yields CASSPPDRGVWYGYTF. This chain joins TRBV18 and TRBJ1-2, with TRBD1 matching over 10 bases. The CDR3 extends over 16 amino acids. Germline values: CDR1 KGHSH, CDR2 LQKENI. With 0 bases clipped from V and 5 bases from J, the junction kept 6 bases outside the gene matches.

The rearrangement joins TRBV15 to TRBJ1-4; D is ambiguous. The CDR3 runs 12 residues. Trimming pared 4 bases from V and 5 bases from J, leaving 5 bases between. Germline V gene lookup returns CDR1 LNHNV and CDR2 YYDKDF (reference sequence). Written as DNA, the CDR3 is TGTGCCACCAGCAAAGGGAATGAAAAACTGTTTTTT. Translated: CATSKGNEKLFF.

The rearrangement links TRBV28 to TRBJ2-3; TRBD1 agrees at 9 bases. The germline V gene encodes CDR1 MDHEN and CDR2 SYDVKM. V lost 6 bases, J lost 2 bases, and 3 bases stayed unmatched. The CDR3 is made up of 14 amino acids. The CDR3 protein is CASRTGGTTDTQYF. CDR3 bases: TGTGCCAGCAGGACAGGGGGTACCACAGATACGCAGTATTTT.

This clone was found once. The chain couples TRBV5-1 to TRBJ1-1; 8 nucleotides line up with TRBD1. This CDR3 contains 16 residues. Per the germline V gene, CDR1 is SGHRS and CDR2 is YFSETQ. The trim removed 1 base at V and 0 bases at J, leaving 5 bases unmatched. The CDR3 loop is CASSLSSTGVNTEAFF. The CDR3 DNA is TGCGCCAGCAGCTTGTCTTCGACAGGGGTGAACACTGAAGCTTTCTTT.

This sequence joins TRBV4-1 and TRBJ1-3; D possibly corresponds to TRBD1 (5 bases). Trimming shortened V by 1 base and J by 1 base, and 11 bases separated the two germline ends. There are 16 residues in the CDR3. CDR1 MGHRA and CDR2 YSYEKL come from the germline V gene. The CDR3 reads CASSQGQPHSGNTIYF. The CDR3 DNA follows: TGCGCCAGCAGCCAAGGACAGCCACATTCTGGAAACACCATATATTTT.

This clone is a singleton in its sample. The chain employs TRBV6-5 and TRBJ1-1; TRBD1 is a possible D gene (6 bases). From germline, CDR1 is MNHEY and CDR2 SVGAGI. V gave up 10 bases and J gave up 6 bases, with 18 bases separating them. The CDR3 consists of 13 residues. Here the CDR3 DNA reads TGTGCCACAAAAAGGGGGGATGTCTCTGAAGCTTTCTTT. Its translation: CATKRGDVSEAFF.

The V and J genes are TRBV7-2 and TRBJ1-3, with D possibly being TRBD1 (6 bases). V gave up 5 bases and J gave up 4 bases, with 15 bases separating them. The CDR3 runs to 15 residues. From germline, CDR1 is SGHTA and CDR2 FQGNSA. CDR3 nucleotide sequence: TGTGCCAGCAGCCCCTCGGGGGGGCAGGGAAACACCATATATTTT. As protein: CASSPSGGQGNTIYF. Full variable domain (outside the CDR3, taken from reference TRBV7-2 and TRBJ1-3): GAGVSQSPSNKVTEKGKDVELRCDPISGHTALYWYRQSLGQGLEFLIYFQGNSAPDKSGLPSDRFSAERTGGSVSTLTIQRTQQEDSAVYLCASSPSGGQGNTIYFGEGSWLTVV.

V gene TRBV6-6 combines with J gene TRBJ2-7; TRBD1 matches at 7 bases. Losses at the gene ends were 10 bases for V and 0 bases for J; bases not matched to a gene: 6. This CDR3 spans 13 amino acids. The germline gives CDR1 MNHNY, CDR2 SVGAGI (reference sequence). CDR3: CATRGSSSYEQYF. In nucleotides, the CDR3 is TGTGCCACCAGGGGGTCGAGCTCCTACGAGCAGTACTTC.

This clone was observed a few times. The chain links TRBV5-1 to TRBJ2-7, with D possibly matching TRBD2 (6 bases). There are 13 residues in the CDR3. CDR1 SGHRS and CDR2 YFSETQ come from the germline V gene. V was shortened by 6 bases and J by 3 bases, with 13 bases between the two germline ends. This CDR3 reads CASNLGTGYEQYF. CDR3 bases: TGCGCCAGCAACCTTGGGACTGGCTACGAGCAGTACTTC.

This clone was picked up one time. This sequence joins TRBV5-1 and TRBJ2-7; maybe TRBD2 (6 bases). The CDR3 is 16 residues long. The germline CDR1 and CDR2 sequences are SGHRS and YFSETQ. Trimming took off 3 bases at V and 7 bases at J, with 23 bases between the two ends. This CDR3 is CASSSPVGSAPREQYF. The DNA of the CDR3 is TGCGCCAGCAGCTCACCCGTCGGGAGCGCCCCCCGGGAGCAGTACTTC.

This clone was counted only a few times. This CDR3 is CASSLYGQGGGQPQHF. CDR3 sequence (DNA): TGTGCCAGCAGTTTATATGGGCAGGGTGGAGGGCAGCCCCAGCATTTT. The rearrangement uses TRBV28 and TRBJ1-5; possible D gene TRBD1, 5 bases. The CDR3 contains 16 residues. V lost 1 base and J lost 7, with 17 bases in between. Germline V gene lookup returns CDR1 MDHEN and CDR2 SYDVKM.

The rearrangement links TRBV9 to TRBJ2-5; a weak D match, TRBD1 (5 bases). The CDR3 length is 16 residues. V was pared by 7 bases and J by 2 bases, with 21 bases between. Germline V gene sequence: CDR1 SGDLS, CDR2 YYNGEE. CDR3 sequence: CASSSSPRVQQETQYF. Here the CDR3 DNA reads TGTGCCAGCTCCTCCTCGCCCAGGGTTCAACAAGAGACCCAGTACTTC.

This chain uses TRBV10-3 with TRBJ2-3; 8 nucleotides agree with TRBD2. This CDR3 spans 15 amino acids. J was trimmed by 1 base and V by 6 bases; bases with no gene match: 6. Germline values: CDR1 ENHRY, CDR2 SYGVKD. CDR3 in DNA: TGTGCCATCAGATGGGGTAGCGGGGGCACAGATACGCAGTATTTT. It specifies CAIRWGSGGTDTQYF.

The chain carries TRBV18 and TRBJ2-1; no clear D gene. Germline CDR1 KGHSH, CDR2 LQKENI. The ends were cut back, 3 bases at V and 5 bases at J, with 11 bases in the middle. This CDR3 spans 14 amino acids. The CDR3 region is CASSPLSQNNEQFF. The CDR3 bases are TGTGCCAGCTCACCCTTATCTCAGAACAATGAGCAGTTCTTC.

The chain is built from TRBV19 and TRBJ1-4; D is unclear. Germline V gene data show CDR1 as LNHDA and CDR2 as SQIVND (reference sequence). V gave up 2 bases and J gave up 3 bases, with 10 bases separating them. The CDR3 loop spans 15 amino acids. CDR3: CASSIRVRPNEKLFF. In nucleotides, the CDR3 is TGTGCCAGTAGTATACGAGTCAGGCCTAATGAAAAACTGTTTTTT.

This clone is a singleton in its sample. The chain links TRBV9 to TRBJ1-1; TRBD1 might be the D (6 bases). The CDR3 has 15 residues. V was pared by 3 bases and J by 0 bases, with 12 bases between. Looked up from germline, CDR1 is SGDLS and CDR2 is YYNGEE. DNA for the CDR3: TGTGCCAGCAGCGCGAACGGACAGATGAACACTGAAGCTTTCTTT. Residues: CASSANGQMNTEAFF.

V usage is TRBV19 and J usage is TRBJ2-2; D unresolved. V was trimmed by 1 base and J by 4 bases, leaving 7 bases between them. There are 14 residues in the CDR3. Germline values: CDR1 LNHDA, CDR2 SQIVND (reference sequence). CDR3 sequence: CASSIGASTGELFF. For the CDR3, the DNA is TGTGCCAGTAGTATAGGAGCTAGCACCGGGGAGCTGTTTTTT.

The V call is TRBV5-1, the J call TRBJ2-5, with 10 positions matching TRBD1. CDR3 size: 15 residues. Per germline, CDR1 SGHRS and CDR2 YFSETQ. Trimming removed 4 bases from V and 5 bases from J; junction bases left unmatched: 8. This CDR3 reads CASSPDGTGVETQYF. DNA of the CDR3: TGCGCCAGCAGCCCGGATGGGACAGGGGTGGAGACCCAGTACTTC.

V and J are TRBV7-9 and TRBJ2-1; no reliable D call. The CDR3 consists of 16 residues. V lost 0 bases, J lost 0 bases, and 9 bases lay in between. The germline CDR1 and CDR2 sequences are SEHNR and FQNEAQ (reference sequence). The CDR3 region is CASSLALGSSYNEQFF. The CDR3 DNA sequence: TGTGCCAGCAGCTTAGCGCTGGGAAGCTCCTACAATGAGCAGTTCTTC.

This sequence joins TRBV28 and TRBJ2-1; no firm D call. Germline loops: CDR1 MDHEN, CDR2 SYDVKM. V was pared by 6 bases and J by 8 bases, with 11 bases between. The CDR3 is made up of 12 amino acids. The CDR3 bases are TGTGCCAGCAGCCGCAATAGCTATGAGCAGTTCTTC. As protein: CASSRNSYEQFF.

The V and J genes are TRBV2 and TRBJ2-3; TRBD2 is a possible D gene (6 bases). This CDR3 is 13 amino acids long. Deletions cut 7 bases from V and 0 bases from J, with 8 bases between. Germline-derived CDR1 and CDR2 are SNHLY and FYNNEI. CDR3 sequence reads: CASKGTSTDTQYF. CDR3 coding DNA: TGTGCCAGCAAAGGGACTAGCACAGATACGCAGTATTTT.